The T cell receptor (beta chain) under discussion was sequenced for a study of OX40 agonist ivuxolimab in advanced cancers. Broader study findings: Still undetermined is the antigen specificity of the expanded peripheral T cells. Partial responders at 0.1-3.0 mg/kg showed near-lowest clonal expansion.

Generated by immunoSEQ multiplex PCR, the TCRdb table keeps only in-frame clones and is missing some. The sample contains about 59,000 clones, around 92% of which appear only once. With regard to this clone: What it binds is not known.

Blood samples were obtained at baseline, cycle 4 day 1, and cycle 7 day 1. The V gene end was trimmed by 2 bases and the J gene end by 4 bases; junction bases not matched to a gene: 3. The germline CDR1 and CDR2 sequences are ENHRY and SYGVKD. The CDR3 has 15 residues. This TCR derives from an adult with an advanced solid tumor such as melanoma, head and neck, liver or kidney cancer. V usage is TRBV10-3 and J usage is TRBJ2-7, with 12 bases that match TRBD2. This material consisted of CD4+ or CD8+ T cells sorted from blood, taken in a trial of the OX40 agonist ivuxolimab. CDR3 protein: CAISETSGRTYEQYF. The CDR3 nucleotides are TGTGCCATCAGTGAGACTAGCGGGAGGACTTACGAGCAGTACTTC.